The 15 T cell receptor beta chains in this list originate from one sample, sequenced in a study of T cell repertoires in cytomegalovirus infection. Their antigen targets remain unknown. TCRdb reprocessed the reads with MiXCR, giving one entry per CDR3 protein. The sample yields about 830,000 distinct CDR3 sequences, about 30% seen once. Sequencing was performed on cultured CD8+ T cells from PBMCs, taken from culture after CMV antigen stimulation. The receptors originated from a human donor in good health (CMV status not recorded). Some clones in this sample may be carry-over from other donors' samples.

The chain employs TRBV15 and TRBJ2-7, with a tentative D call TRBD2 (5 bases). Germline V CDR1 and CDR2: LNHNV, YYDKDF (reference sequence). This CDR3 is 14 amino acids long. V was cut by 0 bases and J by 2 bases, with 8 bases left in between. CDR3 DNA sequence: TGTGCCACCAGCAGAGAAACCGGGGCCTACGAGCAGTACGTC. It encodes CATSRETGAYEQYV.

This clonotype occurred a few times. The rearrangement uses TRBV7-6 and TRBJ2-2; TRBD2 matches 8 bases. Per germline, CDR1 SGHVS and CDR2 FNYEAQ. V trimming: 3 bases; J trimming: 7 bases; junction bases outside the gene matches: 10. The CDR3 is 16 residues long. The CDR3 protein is CASSFGGARYDGELFF. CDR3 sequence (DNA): TGTGCCAGCAGCTTCGGGGGGGCTCGATATGACGGGGAGCTGTTTTTT.

The CDR3 nucleotides read TGTGCCAGCAGCCAAGTCCTGTTGAACCCAGGGGGAAACATTCAGTACTTC. It encodes CASSQVLLNPGGNIQYF. This rearrangement joins TRBV3-1 to TRBJ2-4; 7 bases are shared with TRBD1. This CDR3 is 17 amino acids long. The germline V gene has CDR1 LGHDT and CDR2 YNNKEL (reference sequence). V lost 1 base to trimming and J lost 6 bases; unmatched junction nucleotides: 12.

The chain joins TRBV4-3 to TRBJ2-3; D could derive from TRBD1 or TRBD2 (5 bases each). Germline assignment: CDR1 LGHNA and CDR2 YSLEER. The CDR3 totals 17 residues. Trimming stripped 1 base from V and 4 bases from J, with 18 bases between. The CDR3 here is CASSQVRDRQWPDTQYF. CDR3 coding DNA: TGCGCCAGCAGCCAAGTAAGGGACCGGCAGTGGCCAGATACGCAGTATTTT.

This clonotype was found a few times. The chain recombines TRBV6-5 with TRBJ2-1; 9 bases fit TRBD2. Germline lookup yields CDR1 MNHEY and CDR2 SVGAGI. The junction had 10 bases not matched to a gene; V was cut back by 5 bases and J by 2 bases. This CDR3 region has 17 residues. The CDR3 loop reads CASSPGELAGPYNEQFF. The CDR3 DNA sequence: TGTGCCAGCAGTCCCGGCGAGCTAGCGGGGCCCTACAATGAGCAGTTCTTC.

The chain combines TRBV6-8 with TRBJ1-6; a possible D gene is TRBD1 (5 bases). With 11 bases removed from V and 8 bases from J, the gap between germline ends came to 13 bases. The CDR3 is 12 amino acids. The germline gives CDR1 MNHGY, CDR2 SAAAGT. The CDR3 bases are TGTGCCGGACGGGACCGTTATTCACCCCTCCACTTT. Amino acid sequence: CAGRDRYSPLHF.

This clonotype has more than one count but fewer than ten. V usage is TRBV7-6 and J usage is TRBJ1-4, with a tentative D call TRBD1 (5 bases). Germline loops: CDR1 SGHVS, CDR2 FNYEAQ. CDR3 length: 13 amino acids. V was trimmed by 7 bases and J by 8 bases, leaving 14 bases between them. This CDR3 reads CASKRGGGEKLFF. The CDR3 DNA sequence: TGTGCCAGCAAAAGGGGCGGGGGAGAAAAACTGTTTTTT.

Here the CDR3 reads CASSTPGQVTQETQYF. CDR3 sequence (DNA): TGTGCCAGCAGTACTCCGGGACAGGTAACCCAAGAGACCCAGTACTTC. The V and J genes are TRBV12-3 or TRBV12-4 and TRBJ2-5; 8 bases map to TRBD1. CDR3 size: 16 residues. The trim removed 5 bases at V and 1 base at J, leaving 9 bases unmatched.

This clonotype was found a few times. The CDR3 DNA follows: TGTGCCAGTGGACAGGCTTATGGCTACACCTTC. Its protein is CASGQAYGYTF. This sequence joins TRBV19 and TRBJ1-2; 7 bases match TRBD1. Germline V gene lookup returns CDR1 LNHDA and CDR2 SQIVND (reference sequence). This CDR3 is built from 11 residues. V was clipped by 8 bases and J by 5 bases; unmatched bases: 2.

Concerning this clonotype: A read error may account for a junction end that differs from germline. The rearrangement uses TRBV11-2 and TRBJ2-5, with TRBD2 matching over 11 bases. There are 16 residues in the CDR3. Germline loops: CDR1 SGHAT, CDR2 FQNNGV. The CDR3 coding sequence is TGTGTCAGCAGCTTCTATACTAGCGGGGGTTCAGAGACCCAGTACTTC. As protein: CVSSFYTSGGSETQYF.

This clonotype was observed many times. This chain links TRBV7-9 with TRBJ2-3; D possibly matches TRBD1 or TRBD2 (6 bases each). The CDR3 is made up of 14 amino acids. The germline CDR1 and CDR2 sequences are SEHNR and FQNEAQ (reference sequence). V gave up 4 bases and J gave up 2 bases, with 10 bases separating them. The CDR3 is CASSSGGSTDTQYF. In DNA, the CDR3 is TGTGCCAGCAGCTCCGGGGGCTCCACAGATACGCAGTATTTT.

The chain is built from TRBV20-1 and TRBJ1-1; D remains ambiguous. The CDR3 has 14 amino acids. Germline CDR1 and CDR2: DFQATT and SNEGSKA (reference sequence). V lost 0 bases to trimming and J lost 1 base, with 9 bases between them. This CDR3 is CSARDPRGNTEAFF. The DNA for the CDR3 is TGCAGTGCTAGAGACCCCAGAGGGAACACTGAAGCTTTCTTT.

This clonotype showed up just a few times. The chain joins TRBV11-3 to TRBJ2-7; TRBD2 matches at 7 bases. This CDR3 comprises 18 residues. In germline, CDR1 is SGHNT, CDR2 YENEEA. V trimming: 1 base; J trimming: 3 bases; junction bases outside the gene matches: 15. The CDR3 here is CASSLGEGSGTASYEQYF. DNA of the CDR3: TGTGCCAGCAGCTTAGGGGAGGGCTCTGGGACGGCTAGCTACGAGCAGTACTTC.

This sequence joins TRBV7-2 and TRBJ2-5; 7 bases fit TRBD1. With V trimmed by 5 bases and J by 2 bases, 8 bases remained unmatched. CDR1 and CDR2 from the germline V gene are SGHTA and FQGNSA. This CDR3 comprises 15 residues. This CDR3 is CASSKTGFPQETQYF. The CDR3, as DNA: TGTGCCAGCAGCAAGACAGGGTTTCCACAAGAGACCCAGTACTTC.

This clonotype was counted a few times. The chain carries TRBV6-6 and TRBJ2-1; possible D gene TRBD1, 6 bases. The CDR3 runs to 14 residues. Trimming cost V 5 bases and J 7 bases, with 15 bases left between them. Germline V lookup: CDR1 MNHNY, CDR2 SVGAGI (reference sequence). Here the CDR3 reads CASSPTHQGNEQFF. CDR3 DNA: TGTGCCAGCAGTCCAACTCACCAGGGGAATGAGCAGTTCTTC.